One and the same sample provided the 23 T cell receptor beta chains below, sequenced in a study of T cell responses to AZD1222 COVID-19 vaccine. Data came from immunoSEQ multiplex PCR; TCRdb stores just in-frame clones and leaves some out. The table has about 110,000 clones, about 87% seen once. The sample in question was peripheral blood, obtained on day 0 of AZD1222 vaccination. The receptors come from an adult in good health.

This clone has a single count. The chain carries TRBV7-2 and TRBJ2-1, with D possibly matching TRBD2 (6 bases). The CDR3 is 15 residues long. Trimming removed 4 bases at V and 5 bases at J, with 15 bases between. The germline gives CDR1 SGHTA, CDR2 FQGNSA. This CDR3 is CASSSYRTNNNEQFF. CDR3 coding DNA: TGTGCCAGCAGCTCCTACAGGACTAACAACAATGAGCAGTTCTTC.

This rearrangement joins TRBV7-9 to TRBJ2-3; D gene unclear. V shed 8 bases and J shed 0 bases, with 12 bases lying between them. CDR1 is SEHNR, CDR2 FQNEAQ, per germline (reference sequence). The CDR3 totals 14 residues. The CDR3 is CASRLGFSTDTQYF. The CDR3 nucleotides are TGTGCCAGCCGTCTCGGCTTCAGCACAGATACGCAGTATTTT. The full variable domain, completed using reference TRBV7-9 and TRBJ2-3, is DTGVSQNPRHKITKRGQNVTFRCDPISEHNRLYWYRQTLGQGPEFLTYFQNEAQLEKSRLLSDRFSAERPKGSFSTLEIQRTEQGDSAMYLCASRLGFSTDTQYFGPGTRLTVL.

V gene TRBV5-1 combines with J gene TRBJ1-5; D not resolved. The CDR3 extends over 15 amino acids. CDR1 and CDR2 from the germline V gene are SGHRS and YFSETQ. Deletions cut 4 bases from V and 2 bases from J, with 13 bases between. The CDR3 loop is CASSPDSPGNQPQHF. DNA of the CDR3: TGCGCCAGCAGCCCGGACTCGCCCGGCAATCAGCCCCAGCATTTT.

The sample holds a few counts of this clone. J is TRBJ2-3 and V is TRBV19, with 12 bases identical to TRBD2. Trimming removed 4 bases from V and 13 bases from J; junction bases left unmatched: 6. The germline V gene encodes CDR1 LNHDA and CDR2 SQIVND (reference sequence). This CDR3 is 13 amino acids long. Written as DNA, the CDR3 is TGTGCCAGTAGTAGCAGACTAGCGGGAGAGGAGTATTTT. This translates into CASSSRLAGEEYF.

The V gene is TRBV18, the J gene TRBJ1-2; the D is unclear. CDR1 and CDR2 (germline): KGHSH, LQKENI. This CDR3 is 13 amino acids long. V was cut by 10 bases and J by 0 bases, with 12 bases left in between. The CDR3 DNA is TGTGCCACCGGAGGTGAAGCTAACTATGGCTACACCTTC. It translates to CATGGEANYGYTF.

This chain links TRBV7-9 with TRBJ2-2; the match to TRBD2 covers 7 bases. The CDR3 is 16 amino acids. V shed 5 bases, J shed 5 bases, and the junction held 11 bases outside the gene matches. The germline gives CDR1 SEHNR, CDR2 FQNEAQ (reference sequence). CDR3 coding DNA: TGTGCCAGCAGCGCCCTAGCGGTGGCGGGAACCGGGGAGCTGTTTTTT. The encoded protein is CASSALAVAGTGELFF.

The genes are TRBV14 and TRBJ1-2; no clear D. The CDR3 is made up of 14 amino acids. Germline CDR1 is SGHDN and CDR2 is FVKESK. V was cut by 0 bases and J by 5 bases, with 10 bases left in between. The CDR3 DNA is TGTGCCAGCAGCCAAGAGTCCGCGCGGTATGGCTACACCTTC. Translated: CASSQESARYGYTF. Full variable domain (missing parts from reference TRBV14 and TRBJ1-2): EAGVTQFPSHSVIEKGQTVTLRCDPISGHDNLYWYRRVMGKEIKFLLHFVKESKQDESGMPNNRFLAERTGGTYSTLKVQPAELEDSGVYFCASSQESARYGYTFGSGTRLTVV.

The rearrangement links TRBV7-8 to TRBJ2-1, with a weak D call TRBD2 (6 bases). Trimming removed 5 bases from V and 4 bases from J, with 12 bases in between. This CDR3 contains 14 residues. Germline values: CDR1 SGHVS, CDR2 FQNEAQ. CDR3 in DNA: TGTGCCAGCAGCAAAACCGGGACTTACAATGAGCAGTTCTTC. Translating it yields CASSKTGTYNEQFF.

The chain combines TRBV25-1 with TRBJ2-7; D gene uncertain. Deletions cut 6 bases from V and 3 bases from J, with 9 bases between. This CDR3 is 12 amino acids long. Germline loops: CDR1 MGHDK, CDR2 SYGVNS. CDR3 nucleotide sequence: TGTGCCAGCAGGGACCGGTTCTACGAGCAGTACTTC. Its protein product is CASRDRFYEQYF.

In this sample, this clone turned up once. The J gene is TRBJ1-1, the V gene TRBV6-5; D unresolved. Trimming left V 0 bases short and J 1 base short, with 9 bases between. CDR1 MNHEY and CDR2 SVGAGI come from the germline V gene. This CDR3 region has 15 residues. The CDR3 protein is CASSYSTEKNTEAFF. DNA for the CDR3: TGTGCCAGCAGTTACTCGACGGAAAAGAACACTGAAGCTTTCTTT.

CDR3 DNA: TGTGCCAGCAGTGACAGTACAAATCAGCCCCAGCATTTT. It yields the protein CASSDSTNQPQHF. The chain carries TRBV6-4 and TRBJ1-5; D unresolved. The CDR3 runs to 13 residues. The germline V and J ends were trimmed by 2 bases and 4 bases, with 6 bases remaining between them. The germline V gene encodes CDR1 MRHNA and CDR2 SNTAGT.

J is TRBJ1-1 and V is TRBV18, with 7 positions matching TRBD1. This CDR3 is 14 amino acids long. The trim removed 0 bases at V and 6 bases at J, leaving 4 bases unmatched. The germline V gene has CDR1 KGHSH and CDR2 LQKENI. Here the CDR3 reads CASSPPLGGPEAFF. The CDR3 coding sequence is TGTGCCAGCTCACCACCGTTAGGGGGCCCTGAAGCTTTCTTT.

This clone was counted between two and nine times. The chain recombines TRBV5-6 with TRBJ1-5, with a tentative D call TRBD1 (5 bases). The CDR3 is made up of 15 amino acids. Germline V CDR1 and CDR2: SGHDT, YYEEEE. The germline V and J ends were trimmed by 4 bases and 7 bases, with 18 bases remaining between them. The CDR3 protein is CASSKIGTVGQPQHF. DNA for the CDR3: TGTGCCAGCAGCAAGATTGGGACGGTCGGGCAGCCCCAGCATTTT.

Turning to this clone: Other DNA sequences from this sample encode an identical CDR3 as well. The CDR3 is CASSLTPNTGELFF. CDR3 nucleotide sequence: TGTGCCAGCAGCTTGACACCGAACACCGGGGAGCTGTTTTTT. V is TRBV11-2 and J is TRBJ2-2; D gene ambiguous. Per germline, CDR1 SGHAT and CDR2 FQNNGV. Trimming stripped 3 bases from V and 0 bases from J, with 5 bases between. The CDR3 has 14 residues.

The chain links TRBV2 to TRBJ1-1; unclear D gene. V lost 8 bases, J lost 0 bases, and 13 bases lay in between. The CDR3 covers 14 residues. In germline, CDR1 is SNHLY, CDR2 FYNNEI. The CDR3 here is CASYKWQMNTEAFF. The DNA for the CDR3 is TGTGCCAGCTATAAGTGGCAGATGAACACTGAAGCTTTCTTT.

This clone was found once. The chain employs TRBV11-2 and TRBJ2-3; TRBD2 matches 7 bases. Looked up from germline, CDR1 is SGHAT and CDR2 is FQNNGV. The CDR3 is 15 amino acids. With V trimmed by 2 bases and J by 3 bases, 5 bases remained unmatched. For the CDR3, the DNA is TGTGCCAGCAGCTTACTTGGCGGGGGTACAGATACGCAGTATTTT. This sequence encodes CASSLLGGGTDTQYF.

The V gene is TRBV19, the J gene TRBJ1-5; possible D gene TRBD1, 5 bases. The V end was cut by 8 bases, the J end by 6 bases, with 17 bases between. CDR3 size: 14 residues. CDR1 is LNHDA, CDR2 SQIVND, per germline (reference sequence). CDR3 in amino acids: CASFYTSQGQPQHF. The CDR3, as DNA: TGTGCCAGTTTCTATACATCTCAGGGTCAGCCCCAGCATTTT.

The chain employs TRBV10-3 and TRBJ2-5; the D is unclear. The V gene lost 1 base and the J gene lost 5 bases, with 11 bases spanning the gap. The V gene's germline CDR1 is ENHRY and CDR2 SYGVKD. CDR3 length: 14 residues. CDR3 in amino acids: CAISELSGAETQYF. CDR3 nucleotides: TGTGCCATCAGTGAGTTATCCGGCGCGGAGACCCAGTACTTC.

This clone appeared once. This chain uses TRBV4-1 with TRBJ1-5; no firm D call. Germline-derived CDR1 and CDR2 are MGHRA and YSYEKL. CDR3 size: 18 residues. Trimming stripped 1 base from V and 9 bases from J, with 25 bases between. CDR3 loop: CASSQVVNVAGLPWPQHF. In DNA, the CDR3 is TGCGCCAGCAGCCAAGTAGTAAACGTGGCAGGACTTCCCTGGCCCCAGCATTTT.

This clone was observed a few times. This sequence joins TRBV5-6 and TRBJ1-4; D is perhaps TRBD1 (5 bases). Germline assignment: CDR1 SGHDT and CDR2 YYEEEE. V lost 5 bases, J lost 5 bases, and 13 bases lay in between. The CDR3 totals 14 residues. CDR3 bases: TGTGCCAGCAGAACCCTCGGGACGAATGAAAAACTGTTTTTT. This gives the protein CASRTLGTNEKLFF.

The sample holds one count of this clone. Other DNA sequences in the same sample also yield this CDR3. This chain joins TRBV6-1 and TRBJ1-1; D is unclear. The V and J ends lost 2 bases and 3 bases respectively, with 4 bases between them. Germline values: CDR1 MNHNS, CDR2 SASEGT. This CDR3 region has 12 residues. CDR3 sequence: CASSERDTEAFF. DNA for the CDR3: TGTGCCAGCAGTGAAAGGGACACTGAAGCTTTCTTT.

The rearrangement joins TRBV18 to TRBJ1-6; D is unresolved. The CDR3 contains 13 residues. The V gene lost 8 bases and the J gene lost 7 bases, with 12 bases spanning the gap. Germline CDR1 reads KGHSH; CDR2 reads LQKENI. The CDR3 protein is CASTINGNSPLHF. CDR3 bases: TGTGCCAGCACAATTAACGGGAATTCACCCCTCCACTTT. Variable domain in full (rest from reference TRBV18 and TRBJ1-6): NAGVMQNPRHLVRRRGQEARLRCSPMKGHSHVYWYRQLPEEGLKFMVYLQKENIIDESGMPKERFSAEFPKEGPSILRIQQVVRGDSAAYFCASTINGNSPLHFGNGTRLTVT.

The V call is TRBV7-2, the J call TRBJ1-4, with D unresolved. The CDR3 runs 14 residues. V was shortened by 5 bases and J by 13 bases, with 20 bases between the two germline ends. The germline V gene has CDR1 SGHTA and CDR2 FQGNSA. The CDR3 nucleotides read TGTGCCAGCAGCCCCAAGCCCGAGACAATCGCACTGTTTTTT. Translated, it gives CASSPKPETIALFF. Variable domain in full (rest from reference TRBV7-2 and TRBJ1-4): GAGVSQSPSNKVTEKGKDVELRCDPISGHTALYWYRQSLGQGLEFLIYFQGNSAPDKSGLPSDRFSAERTGGSVSTLTIQRTQQEDSAVYLCASSPKPETIALFFGSGTQLSVL.